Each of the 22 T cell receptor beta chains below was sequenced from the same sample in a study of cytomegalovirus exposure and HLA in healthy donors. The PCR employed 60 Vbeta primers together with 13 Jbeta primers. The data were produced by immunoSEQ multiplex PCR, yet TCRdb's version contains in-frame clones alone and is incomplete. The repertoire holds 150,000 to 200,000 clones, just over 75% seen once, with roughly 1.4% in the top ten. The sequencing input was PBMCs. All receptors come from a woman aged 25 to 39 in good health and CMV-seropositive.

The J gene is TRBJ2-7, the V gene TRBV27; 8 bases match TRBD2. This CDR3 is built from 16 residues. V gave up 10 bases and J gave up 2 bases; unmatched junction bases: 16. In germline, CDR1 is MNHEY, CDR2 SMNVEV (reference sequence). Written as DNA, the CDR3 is TGTGCCACCGCGAGCAATTTAGCGGGATTAACCTACGAGCAGTACTTC. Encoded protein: CATASNLAGLTYEQYF.

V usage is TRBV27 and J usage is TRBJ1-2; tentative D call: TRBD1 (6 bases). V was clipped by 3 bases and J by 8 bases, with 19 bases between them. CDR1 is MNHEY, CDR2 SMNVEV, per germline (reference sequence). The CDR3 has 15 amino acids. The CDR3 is CASSFLGNRDGGYTF. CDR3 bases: TGTGCCAGCAGTTTTTTGGGCAACAGGGATGGAGGCTACACCTTC.

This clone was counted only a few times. CDR3 amino acids: CASSRTGGETQYF. The CDR3 nucleotides read TGTGCCAGCAGCAGAACGGGGGGGGAGACCCAGTACTTC. The gene calls are TRBV9 and TRBJ2-5; 8 bases line up with TRBD2. Trimming removed 4 bases from V and 5 bases from J; junction bases left unmatched: 4. The CDR3 has 13 residues. CDR1 SGDLS and CDR2 YYNGEE come from the germline V gene.

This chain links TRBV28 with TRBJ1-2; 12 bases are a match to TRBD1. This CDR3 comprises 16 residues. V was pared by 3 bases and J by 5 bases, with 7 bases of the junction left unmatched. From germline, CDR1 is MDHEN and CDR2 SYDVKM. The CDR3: CASSFRGQGAGYGYTF. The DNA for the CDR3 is TGTGCCAGCAGTTTTAGGGGACAGGGGGCGGGTTATGGCTACACCTTC.

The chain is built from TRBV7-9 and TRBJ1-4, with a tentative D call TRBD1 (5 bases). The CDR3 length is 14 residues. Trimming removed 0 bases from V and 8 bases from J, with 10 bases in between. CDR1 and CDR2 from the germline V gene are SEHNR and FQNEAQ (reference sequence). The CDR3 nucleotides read TGTGCCAGCAGCTTAGCGGGGGGAGGCGAAAAACTGTTTTTT. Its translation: CASSLAGGGEKLFF.

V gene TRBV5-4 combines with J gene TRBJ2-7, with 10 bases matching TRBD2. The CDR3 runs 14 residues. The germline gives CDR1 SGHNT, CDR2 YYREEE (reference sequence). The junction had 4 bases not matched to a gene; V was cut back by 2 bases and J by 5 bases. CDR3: CASSFLAGDNEQYF. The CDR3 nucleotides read TGTGCCAGCAGCTTCCTAGCGGGAGATAACGAGCAGTACTTC.

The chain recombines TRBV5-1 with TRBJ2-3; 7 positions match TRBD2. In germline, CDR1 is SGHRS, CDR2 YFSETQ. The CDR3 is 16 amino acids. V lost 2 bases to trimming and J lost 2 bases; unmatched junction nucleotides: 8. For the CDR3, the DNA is TGCGCCAGCAGCTTACTAACTAGCGAAGACACAGATACGCAGTATTTT. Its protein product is CASSLLTSEDTDTQYF. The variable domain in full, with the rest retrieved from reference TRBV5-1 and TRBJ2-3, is KAGVTQTPRYLIKTRGQQVTLSCSPISGHRSVSWYQQTPGQGLQFLFEYFSETQRNKGNFPGRFSGRQFSNSRSEMNVSTLELGDSALYLCASSLLTSEDTDTQYFGPGTRLTVL.

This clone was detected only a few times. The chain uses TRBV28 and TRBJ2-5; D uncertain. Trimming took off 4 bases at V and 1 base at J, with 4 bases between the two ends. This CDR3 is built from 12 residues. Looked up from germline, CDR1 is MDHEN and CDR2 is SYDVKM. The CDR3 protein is CASSWAQETQYF. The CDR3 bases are TGTGCCAGCAGTTGGGCCCAAGAGACCCAGTACTTC.

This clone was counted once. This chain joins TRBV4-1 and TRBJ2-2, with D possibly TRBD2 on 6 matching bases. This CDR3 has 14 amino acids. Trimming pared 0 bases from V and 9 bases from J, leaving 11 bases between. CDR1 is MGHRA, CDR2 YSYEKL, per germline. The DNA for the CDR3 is TGCGCCAGCAGCCAAGAAGGTAGCGGCCGGGAGCTGTTTTTT. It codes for CASSQEGSGRELFF.

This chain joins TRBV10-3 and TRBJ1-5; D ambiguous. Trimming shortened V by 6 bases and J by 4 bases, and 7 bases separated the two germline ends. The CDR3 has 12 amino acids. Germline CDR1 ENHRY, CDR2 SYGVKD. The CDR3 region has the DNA TGTGCCATCAGGGCACAGAATCAGCCCCAGCATTTT. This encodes CAIRAQNQPQHF.

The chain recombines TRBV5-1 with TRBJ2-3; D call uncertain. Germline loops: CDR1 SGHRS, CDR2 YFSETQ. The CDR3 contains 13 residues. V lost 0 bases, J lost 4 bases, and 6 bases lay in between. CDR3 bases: TGCGCCAGCAGCTTGGATATCCCAGATACGCAGTATTTT. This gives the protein CASSLDIPDTQYF.

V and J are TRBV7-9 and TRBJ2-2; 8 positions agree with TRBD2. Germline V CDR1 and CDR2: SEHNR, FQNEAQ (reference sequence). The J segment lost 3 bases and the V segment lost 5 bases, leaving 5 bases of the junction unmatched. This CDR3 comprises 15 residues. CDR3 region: CASSPTSGDTGELFF. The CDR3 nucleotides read TGTGCCAGCAGCCCAACTAGCGGAGACACCGGGGAGCTGTTTTTT.

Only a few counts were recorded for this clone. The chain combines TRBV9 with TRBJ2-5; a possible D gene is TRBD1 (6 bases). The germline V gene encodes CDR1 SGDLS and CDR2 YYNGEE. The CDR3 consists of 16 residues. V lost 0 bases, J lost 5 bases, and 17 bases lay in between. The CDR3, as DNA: TGTGCCAGCAGCGTAGAAGGGGGAAGGGGGACGGAGACCCAGTACTTC. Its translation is CASSVEGGRGTETQYF.

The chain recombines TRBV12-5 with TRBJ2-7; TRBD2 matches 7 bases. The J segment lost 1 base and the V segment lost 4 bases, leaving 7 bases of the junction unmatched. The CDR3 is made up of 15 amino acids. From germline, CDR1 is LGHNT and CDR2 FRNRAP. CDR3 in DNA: TGTGCTAGTGGTTACCAACGGGGGGAATCCTACGAGCAGTACTTC. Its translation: CASGYQRGESYEQYF.

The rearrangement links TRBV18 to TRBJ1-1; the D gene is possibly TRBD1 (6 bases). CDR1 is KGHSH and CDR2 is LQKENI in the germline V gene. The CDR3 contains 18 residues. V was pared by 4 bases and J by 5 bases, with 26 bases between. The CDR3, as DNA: TGTGCCAGCTCACTACGAGCCTGGGGGCAGGGAACGGGTACTGAAGCTTTCTTT. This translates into CASSLRAWGQGTGTEAFF. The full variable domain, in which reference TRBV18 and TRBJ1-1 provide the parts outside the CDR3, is NAGVMQNPRHLVRRRGQEARLRCSPMKGHSHVYWYRQLPEEGLKFMVYLQKENIIDESGMPKERFSAEFPKEGPSILRIQQVVRGDSAAYFCASSLRAWGQGTGTEAFFGQGTRLTVV.

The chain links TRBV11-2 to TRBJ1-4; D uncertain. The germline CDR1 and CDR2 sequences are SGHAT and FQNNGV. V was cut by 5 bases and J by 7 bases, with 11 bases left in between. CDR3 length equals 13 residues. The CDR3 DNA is TGTGCCAGCAGCCCTGAGAGGCGTGAAAAACTGTTTTTT. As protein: CASSPERREKLFF. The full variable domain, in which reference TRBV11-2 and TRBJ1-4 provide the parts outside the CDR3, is EAGVAQSPRYKIIEKRQSVAFWCNPISGHATLYWYQQILGQGPKLLIQFQNNGVVDDSQLPKDRFSAERLKGVDSTLKIQPAKLEDSAVYLCASSPERREKLFFGSGTQLSVL.

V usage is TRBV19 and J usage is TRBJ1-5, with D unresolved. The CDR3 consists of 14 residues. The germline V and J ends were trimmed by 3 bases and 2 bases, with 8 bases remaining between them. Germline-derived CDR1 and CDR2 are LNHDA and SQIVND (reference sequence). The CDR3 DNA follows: TGTGCCAGTAGTATCCCAGAGGGCAATCAGCCCCAGCATTTT. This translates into CASSIPEGNQPQHF. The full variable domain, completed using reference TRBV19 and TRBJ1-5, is DGGITQSPKYLFRKEGQNVTLSCEQNLNHDAMYWYRQDPGQGLRLIYYSQIVNDFQKGDIAEGYSVSREKKESFPLTVTSAQKNPTAFYLCASSIPEGNQPQHFGDGTRLSIL.

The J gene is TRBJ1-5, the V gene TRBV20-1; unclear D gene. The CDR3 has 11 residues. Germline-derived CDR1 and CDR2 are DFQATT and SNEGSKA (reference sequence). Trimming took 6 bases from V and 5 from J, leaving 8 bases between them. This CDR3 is CSALRDQPQHF. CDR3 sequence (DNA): TGCAGTGCCCTCCGTGATCAGCCCCAGCATTTT.

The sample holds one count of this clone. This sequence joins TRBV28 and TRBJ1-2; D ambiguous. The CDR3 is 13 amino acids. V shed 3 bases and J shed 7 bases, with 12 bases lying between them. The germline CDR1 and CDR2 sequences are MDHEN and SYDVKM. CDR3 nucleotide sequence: TGTGCCAGCAGTTTGATGGGCGCGGGTGGCTACACCTTC. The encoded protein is CASSLMGAGGYTF.

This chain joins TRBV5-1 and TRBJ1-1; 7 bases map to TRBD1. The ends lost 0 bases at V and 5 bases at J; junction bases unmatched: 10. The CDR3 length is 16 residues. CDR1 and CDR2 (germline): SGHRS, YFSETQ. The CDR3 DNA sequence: TGCGCCAGCAGCTTGGAGGTGGGACAGCTGGGTACTGAAGCTTTCTTT. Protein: CASSLEVGQLGTEAFF. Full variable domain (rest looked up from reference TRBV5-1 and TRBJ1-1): KAGVTQTPRYLIKTRGQQVTLSCSPISGHRSVSWYQQTPGQGLQFLFEYFSETQRNKGNFPGRFSGRQFSNSRSEMNVSTLELGDSALYLCASSLEVGQLGTEAFFGQGTRLTVV.

As DNA, the CDR3 is TGTGCCAGCAGCTTAGGGAGACTCTCCCGGGAGACCCAGTACTTC. Translated, it gives CASSLGRLSRETQYF. V and J are TRBV7-7 and TRBJ2-5; D is ambiguous. V lost 1 base and J 5 bases, leaving 14 bases between the germline ends. Germline V gives CDR1 SSHAT, CDR2 FNYEAQ (reference sequence). This CDR3 contains 15 residues.

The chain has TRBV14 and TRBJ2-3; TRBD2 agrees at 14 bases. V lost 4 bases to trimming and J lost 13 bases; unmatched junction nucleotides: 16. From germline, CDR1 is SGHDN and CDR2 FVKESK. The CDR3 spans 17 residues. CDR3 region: CASSLTGTSGGLTPEYF. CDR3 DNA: TGTGCCAGCAGCCTAACCGGGACTAGCGGGGGCTTGACCCCGGAGTATTTT.